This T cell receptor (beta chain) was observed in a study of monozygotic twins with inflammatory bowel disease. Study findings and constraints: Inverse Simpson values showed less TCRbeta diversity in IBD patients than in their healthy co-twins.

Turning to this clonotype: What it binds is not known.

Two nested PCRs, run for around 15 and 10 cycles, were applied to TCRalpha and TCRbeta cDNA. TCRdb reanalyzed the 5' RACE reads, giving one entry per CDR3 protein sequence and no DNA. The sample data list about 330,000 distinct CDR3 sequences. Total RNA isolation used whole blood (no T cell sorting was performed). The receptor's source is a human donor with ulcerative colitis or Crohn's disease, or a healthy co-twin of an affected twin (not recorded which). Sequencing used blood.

This chain's CDR3 is CASSLLDREASPLHF. The chain recombines TRBV7-9 with TRBJ1-6; TCRdb names TRBD1, which stays unverified in the absence of DNA. Germline CDR1 SEHNR, CDR2 FQNEAQ (reference sequence). CDR3 size: 15 residues.